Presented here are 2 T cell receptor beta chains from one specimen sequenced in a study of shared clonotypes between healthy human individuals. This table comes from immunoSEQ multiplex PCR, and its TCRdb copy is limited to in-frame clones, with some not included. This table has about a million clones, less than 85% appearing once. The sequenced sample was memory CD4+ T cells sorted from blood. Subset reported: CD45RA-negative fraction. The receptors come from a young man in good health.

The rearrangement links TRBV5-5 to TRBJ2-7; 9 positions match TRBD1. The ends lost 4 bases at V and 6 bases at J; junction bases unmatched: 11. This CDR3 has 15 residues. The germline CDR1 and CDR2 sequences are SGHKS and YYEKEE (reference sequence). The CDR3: CASSPRTGAKGEQYF. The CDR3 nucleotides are TGTGCCAGCAGCCCGCGGACAGGGGCCAAGGGCGAGCAGTACTTC.

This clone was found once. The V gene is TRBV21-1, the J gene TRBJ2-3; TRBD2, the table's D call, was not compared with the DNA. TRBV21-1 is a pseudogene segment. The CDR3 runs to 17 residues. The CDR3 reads CASSELEPGGGRDTQYF. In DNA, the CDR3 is TGTGCCAGCAGCGAACTGGAGCCGGGTGGCGGGAGGGATACGCAGTATTTT.